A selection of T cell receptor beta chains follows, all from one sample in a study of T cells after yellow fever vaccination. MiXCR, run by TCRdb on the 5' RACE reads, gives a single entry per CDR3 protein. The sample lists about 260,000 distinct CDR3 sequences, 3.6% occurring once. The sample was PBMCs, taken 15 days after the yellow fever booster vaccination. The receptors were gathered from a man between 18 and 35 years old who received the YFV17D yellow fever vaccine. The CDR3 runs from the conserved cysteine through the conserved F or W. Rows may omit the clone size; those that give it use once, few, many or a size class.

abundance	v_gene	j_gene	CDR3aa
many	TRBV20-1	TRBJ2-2	CSAPQPNTGELFF
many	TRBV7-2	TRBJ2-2	CASTPQVLSGELFF
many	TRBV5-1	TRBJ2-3	CASSLEGPDDGEYF
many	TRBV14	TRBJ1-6	CASSQGSRGYNSPLHF
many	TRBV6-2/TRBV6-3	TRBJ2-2	CASTRPTRLGELFF
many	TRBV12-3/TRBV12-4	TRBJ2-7	CASSFSGGVDEQYF
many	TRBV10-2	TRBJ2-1	CASSPGGPPLEQFF
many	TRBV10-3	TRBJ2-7	CAISEVGSEQYF
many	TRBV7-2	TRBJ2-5	CASSLRPRGGPRETQYF
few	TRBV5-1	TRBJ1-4	CASSEQGANEKLFF
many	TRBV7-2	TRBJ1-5	CASSLAGTVLNQPQHF
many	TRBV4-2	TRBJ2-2	CASSVLGGATGELFF
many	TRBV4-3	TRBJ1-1	CASSPLTGENTEAFF
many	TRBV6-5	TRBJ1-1	CASSYSRVLTTEAFF
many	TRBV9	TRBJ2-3	CATSKRGSEDTQYF
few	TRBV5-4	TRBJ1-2	CASSAFGYGYTF
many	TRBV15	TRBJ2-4	CATSRVQGAKNIQYF
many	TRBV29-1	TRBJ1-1	CSAPIRRTTEAFF
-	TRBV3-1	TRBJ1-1	CASSQPGRGLEAFF
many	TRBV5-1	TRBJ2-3	CASSFSGAPTDTQYF
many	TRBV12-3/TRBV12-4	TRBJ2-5	CASRRGVGETQYF
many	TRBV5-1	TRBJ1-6	CASSATGEDSPLHF
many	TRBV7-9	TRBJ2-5	CASSFTSGTWGTETQYF
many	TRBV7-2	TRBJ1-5	CASSSRGWNQPQHF
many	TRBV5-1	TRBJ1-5	CASSLLPDQPQHF
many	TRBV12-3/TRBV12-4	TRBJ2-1	CASSSRGGGNEQFF
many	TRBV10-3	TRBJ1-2	CAISGAKQGVNYGYTF
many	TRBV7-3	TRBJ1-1	CASSPGHNTEAFF
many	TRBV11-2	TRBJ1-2	CASSLQVDGYTF
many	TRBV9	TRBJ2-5	CASSPPPGARETQYF
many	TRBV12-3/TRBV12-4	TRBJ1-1	CASRLALSGTEAFF
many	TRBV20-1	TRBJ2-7	CSARGLAGTFSYEQYF
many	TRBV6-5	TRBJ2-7	CASSYSWSGFSYEQYF
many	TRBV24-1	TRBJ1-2	CATRPTGGEGYGYTF
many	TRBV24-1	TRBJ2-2	CATSDLRTGDDTGELFF
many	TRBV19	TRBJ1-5	CASSQSSRGHQPQHF
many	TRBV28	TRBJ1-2	CASSFEQGDVYGYTF